This T cell receptor beta chain was captured in a study of blood T cells in healthy people across ages. J was trimmed by 2 bases and V by 6 bases; bases with no gene match: 9. This CDR3 has 17 amino acids. Germline lookup yields CDR1 MNHNS and CDR2 SASEGT. This clonotype was recorded at least ten times. The second PCR ran about 6 to 12 cycles with a sample-barcoded 5' primer and J-beta primers. TCRdb independently ran MiXCR on the 5' RACE reads; one entry per CDR3 protein. Of roughly 930,000 distinct CDR3 sequences in the sample, about 48% were seen once. The sequenced sample was blood. The source of this sequence is a man aged 25 to 40 in good health. The V and J genes are TRBV6-1 and TRBJ2-1; 11 nucleotides align to TRBD2. Here the CDR3 DNA reads TGTGCCAGCAGCGAACTAGCGGGGGCCGTTCCCTACAATGAGCAGTTCTTC. This gives the protein CASSELAGAVPYNEQFF.